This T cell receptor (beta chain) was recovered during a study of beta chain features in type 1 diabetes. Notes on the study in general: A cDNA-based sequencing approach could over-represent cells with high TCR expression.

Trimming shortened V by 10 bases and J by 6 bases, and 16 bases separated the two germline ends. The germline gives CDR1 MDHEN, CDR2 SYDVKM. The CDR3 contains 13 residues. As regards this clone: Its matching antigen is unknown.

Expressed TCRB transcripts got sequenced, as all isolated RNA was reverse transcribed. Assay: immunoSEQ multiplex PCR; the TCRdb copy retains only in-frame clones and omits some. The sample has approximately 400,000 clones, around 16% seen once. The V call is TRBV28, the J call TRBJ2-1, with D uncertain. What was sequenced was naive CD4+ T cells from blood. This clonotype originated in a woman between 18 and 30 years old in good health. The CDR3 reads CANSKSPLNEQFF. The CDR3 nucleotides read TGTGCCAACTCCAAATCCCCCCTCAATGAGCAGTTCTTC.